This entry lists 23 T cell receptor beta chains sequenced from one sample in a study of cytomegalovirus exposure and HLA in healthy donors. Amplification used 60 Vbeta primers and 13 Jbeta primers. Measured with immunoSEQ multiplex PCR; TCRdb has only the in-frame clones, and not every one. The sample includes fewer than 250,000 clones, roughly 80% seen only once; the top ten take 15% to 18%. The sample was PBMCs. The receptors come from a man aged 40-49 years in good health and CMV-seronegative.

The chain links TRBV12-5 to TRBJ1-5, with D possibly TRBD1 on 6 matching bases. The germline V and J ends were trimmed by 6 bases and 7 bases, with 16 bases remaining between them. CDR1 and CDR2 (germline): LGHNT, FRNRAP. The CDR3 sequence is 14 residues long. The CDR3 protein is CASGPNRAQQPQHF. CDR3 DNA: TGTGCTAGTGGCCCGAACAGGGCACAGCAGCCCCAGCATTTT.

The rearrangement joins TRBV7-3 to TRBJ1-1; D gene unclear. Germline values: CDR1 SGHTA, CDR2 FQGTGA. This CDR3 is built from 13 residues. V was pared by 4 bases and J by 1 base, with 7 bases between. CDR3 amino acids: CASSSYWNTEAFF. The CDR3 bases are TGTGCCAGCAGCTCCTATTGGAACACTGAAGCTTTCTTT.

The rearrangement uses TRBV9 and TRBJ2-1, with 8 bases matching TRBD1. Unmatched junction bases numbered 9, after V lost 2 bases and J lost 8 bases. CDR1 is SGDLS, CDR2 YYNGEE, per germline. The CDR3 extends over 15 amino acids. CDR3 protein: CASSVDRVGSYEQFF. CDR3 sequence (DNA): TGTGCCAGCAGCGTGGACAGGGTAGGTTCATATGAGCAGTTCTTC.

The chain combines TRBV5-4 with TRBJ2-5; 10 bases are shared with TRBD2. Trimming at V came to 4 bases and at J to 4 bases, leaving 10 bases not matched to a gene. Germline values: CDR1 SGHNT, CDR2 YYREEE (reference sequence). The CDR3 totals 16 residues. This CDR3 reads CASSPRAGGLLETQYF. CDR3 DNA sequence: TGTGCCAGCAGCCCCCGAGCGGGAGGGCTTTTAGAGACCCAGTACTTC. Supplemented by reference TRBV5-4 and TRBJ2-5, the full variable domain reads ETGVTQSPTHLIKTRGQQVTLRCSSQSGHNTVSWYQQALGQGPQFIFQYYREEENGRGNFPPRFSGLQFPNYSSELNVNALELDDSALYLCASSPRAGGLLETQYFGPGTRLLVL.

The chain combines TRBV6-5 with TRBJ1-4; D is perhaps TRBD1 (6 bases). Germline V gene data show CDR1 as MNHEY and CDR2 as SVGAGI. This CDR3 is 15 amino acids long. Trimming removed 5 bases at V and 2 bases at J, with 12 bases between. The CDR3 nucleotides read TGTGCCAGCAGTCCGCAGGGGTGGACTAATGAAAAACTGTTTTTT. It yields the protein CASSPQGWTNEKLFF.

The V call is TRBV7-2, the J call TRBJ2-3; tentative D call: TRBD2 (7 bases). CDR3 size: 16 residues. Looked up from germline, CDR1 is SGHTA and CDR2 is FQGNSA. Deletions cut 2 bases from V and 4 bases from J, with 16 bases between. CDR3 protein: CASSLRGAGVPDTQYF. The CDR3 DNA reads as TGTGCCAGCAGCTTAAGGGGGGCGGGAGTGCCAGATACGCAGTATTTT.

The V and J genes are TRBV28 and TRBJ2-7, with 11 bases that match TRBD2. After removal of 5 bases from V and 7 bases from J, the junction contained 7 bases not matched to a gene. Germline V gene lookup returns CDR1 MDHEN and CDR2 SYDVKM. This CDR3 region has 14 residues. Here the CDR3 reads CASSPKLAGVEQYF. The CDR3 nucleotides read TGTGCCAGCAGTCCTAAACTAGCGGGAGTGGAGCAGTACTTC.

The chain combines TRBV5-5 with TRBJ2-1; 11 bases map to TRBD1. The CDR3 contains 15 residues. J gave up 10 bases and V 4 bases, and 10 bases lay outside the gene matches. Germline values: CDR1 SGHKS, CDR2 YYEKEE (reference sequence). CDR3 nucleotide sequence: TGTGCCAGCAGCGCTAGGACAGGGGGCGGAGAGGAGCAGTTCTTC. As protein: CASSARTGGGEEQFF.

The chain joins TRBV4-1 to TRBJ2-7, with 7 nucleotides matching TRBD2. The germline CDR1 and CDR2 sequences are MGHRA and YSYEKL. CDR3 size: 15 residues. Trimming at V came to 1 base and at J to 7 bases, leaving 10 bases not matched to a gene. CDR3 residues: CASSQALSGLAEQYF. The CDR3 DNA reads as TGCGCCAGCAGCCAAGCGCTTAGCGGGCTAGCGGAGCAGTACTTC.

This rearrangement joins TRBV6-1 to TRBJ2-1; 9 nucleotides agree with TRBD2. Germline V gene lookup returns CDR1 MNHNS and CDR2 SASEGT. Germline trimming cut 3 bases from V and 1 base from J; bases unmatched to any gene: 4. There are 16 residues in the CDR3. The CDR3 region is CASSDPAGGSYNEQFF. Written as DNA, the CDR3 is TGTGCCAGCAGTGACCCAGCGGGGGGATCCTACAATGAGCAGTTCTTC.

The chain carries TRBV30 and TRBJ1-2; 11 nucleotides match TRBD1. The CDR3 has 14 residues. V lost 4 bases and J lost 8; bases outside the gene matches: 9. CDR1 GTSNPN and CDR2 SVGIG come from the germline V gene (reference sequence). The CDR3 loop is CAWKGTGGSSGYTF. The CDR3 coding sequence is TGTGCCTGGAAGGGGACAGGGGGATCTTCCGGCTACACCTTC.

This chain uses TRBV5-6 with TRBJ1-3, with D unresolved. The V end was cut by 0 bases, the J end by 0 bases, with 7 bases between. The CDR3 is made up of 15 amino acids. Germline lookup yields CDR1 SGHDT and CDR2 YYEEEE. The CDR3 protein is CASSLVVASGNTIYF. DNA of the CDR3: TGTGCCAGCAGCTTGGTTGTAGCCTCTGGAAACACCATATATTTT.

The V and J genes are TRBV5-1 and TRBJ2-1; 14 bases match TRBD2. The CDR3 sequence is 16 residues long. Germline trimming cut 2 bases from V and 7 bases from J; bases unmatched to any gene: 5. Germline CDR1 and CDR2: SGHRS and YFSETQ. CDR3 bases: TGCGCCAGCAGCTTAATCTGGACTAGCGGGGGGAATGAGCAGTTCTTC. It encodes CASSLIWTSGGNEQFF.

The chain couples TRBV6-1 to TRBJ2-1; D possibly corresponds to TRBD1 (5 bases). The germline V gene has CDR1 MNHNS and CDR2 SASEGT. Trimming shortened V by 5 bases and J by 0 bases, and 11 bases separated the two germline ends. This CDR3 has 15 residues. CDR3 in DNA: TGTGCCAGCAGTACAGGATTAAGCTCCTACAATGAGCAGTTCTTC. Protein: CASSTGLSSYNEQFF.

The rearrangement links TRBV7-2 to TRBJ1-2, with unresolved D. Per germline, CDR1 SGHTA and CDR2 FQGNSA. This CDR3 is built from 13 residues. Trimming took 4 bases from V and 4 from J, leaving 10 bases between them. This CDR3 is CASSSKGGYGYTF. CDR3 DNA sequence: TGTGCCAGCAGCTCCAAAGGAGGCTATGGCTACACCTTC.

The chain has TRBV15 and TRBJ1-2, with 7 bases lining up with TRBD1. CDR1 is LNHNV and CDR2 is YYDKDF in the germline V gene (reference sequence). This CDR3 region has 14 residues. Trimming at V came to 3 bases and at J to 4 bases, leaving 5 bases not matched to a gene. CDR3 loop: CATSSQGGSYGYTF. In DNA form, the CDR3 reads TGTGCCACCAGCAGCCAGGGGGGTAGCTATGGCTACACCTTC.

V usage is TRBV7-3 and J usage is TRBJ2-2, with D perhaps matching TRBD2 (7 bases). V was cut by 5 bases and J by 0 bases, with 19 bases left in between. CDR1 and CDR2 from the germline V gene are SGHTA and FQGTGA. This CDR3 has 18 amino acids. CDR3 residues: CASSLGGRGYSNTGELFF. DNA of the CDR3: TGTGCCAGCAGCCTAGGGGGGCGGGGGTACTCGAACACCGGGGAGCTGTTTTTT.

This clone was counted between two and nine times. The rearrangement joins TRBV25-1 to TRBJ1-6; the match to TRBD1 covers 7 bases. The germline CDR1 and CDR2 sequences are MGHDK and SYGVNS. V dropped 4 bases and J dropped 9; count of bases not matched to a gene: 3. The CDR3 length is 13 residues. CDR3 sequence reads: CASSATGVSPLHF. The DNA of the CDR3 is TGTGCCAGCAGTGCAACAGGGGTTTCACCCCTCCACTTT.

V gene TRBV19 combines with J gene TRBJ1-3; D is ambiguous. CDR3 length equals 14 residues. V lost 5 bases to trimming and J lost 1 base, with 9 bases between them. The germline gives CDR1 LNHDA, CDR2 SQIVND (reference sequence). CDR3 amino acids: CASSRQVSGNTIYF. Written as DNA, the CDR3 is TGTGCCAGTAGTCGACAAGTATCTGGAAACACCATATATTTT.

The V call is TRBV4-3, the J call TRBJ2-1; 11 bases fit TRBD1. V shed 0 bases, J shed 10 bases, and the junction held 8 bases outside the gene matches. Per germline, CDR1 LGHNA and CDR2 YSLEER. This CDR3 region has 16 residues. The CDR3 region has the DNA TGCGCCAGCAGCCAAGAAAGGACAGGGGGCTTGGGGGAGCAGTTCTTC. The encoded protein is CASSQERTGGLGEQFF.

The V and J genes are TRBV6-5 and TRBJ2-1, with a possible D match to TRBD1 (5 bases). Trimming took 4 bases from V and 3 from J, leaving 16 bases between them. The CDR3 totals 16 residues. Germline V gene lookup returns CDR1 MNHEY and CDR2 SVGAGI. In DNA, the CDR3 is TGTGCCAGCAGTTCCCCGGCAGGGCCGAACTACAATGAGCAGTTCTTC. It encodes CASSSPAGPNYNEQFF.

V and J are TRBV19 and TRBJ2-4; 11 bases line up with TRBD2. The CDR3 has 17 amino acids. J gave up 2 bases and V 3 bases, and 6 bases lay outside the gene matches. Germline-derived CDR1 and CDR2 are LNHDA and SQIVND (reference sequence). CDR3 loop: CASSIGLAGGTKNIQYF. The DNA of the CDR3 is TGTGCCAGTAGTATCGGCCTAGCGGGAGGTACCAAAAACATTCAGTACTTC.

The rearrangement joins TRBV7-7 to TRBJ2-2, with D tentatively TRBD2 (6 bases). V was clipped by 5 bases and J by 3 bases, with 13 bases between them. The CDR3 has 15 residues. CDR1 is SSHAT, CDR2 FNYEAQ, per germline (reference sequence). The CDR3 region is CASSPYSGDTGELFF. CDR3 DNA: TGTGCCAGCAGCCCTTATAGCGGAGACACCGGGGAGCTGTTTTTT.